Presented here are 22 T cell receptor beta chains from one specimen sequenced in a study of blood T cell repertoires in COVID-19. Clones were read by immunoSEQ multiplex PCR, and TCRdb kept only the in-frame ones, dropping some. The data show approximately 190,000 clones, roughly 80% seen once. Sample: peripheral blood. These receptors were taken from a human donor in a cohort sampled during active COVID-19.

This chain's CDR3 is CASSSRGEYQETQYF. In DNA, the CDR3 is TGTGCCAGCAGCTCACGGGGGGAGTACCAAGAGACCCAGTACTTC. The V and J genes are TRBV3-1 (or the pseudogene TRBV3-2) and TRBJ2-5, with 7 positions matching TRBD2. In germline, CDR1 is LGHDT, CDR2 YNNKEL (reference sequence). The CDR3 covers 15 residues. Unmatched junction bases numbered 6, after V lost 5 bases and J lost 0 bases.

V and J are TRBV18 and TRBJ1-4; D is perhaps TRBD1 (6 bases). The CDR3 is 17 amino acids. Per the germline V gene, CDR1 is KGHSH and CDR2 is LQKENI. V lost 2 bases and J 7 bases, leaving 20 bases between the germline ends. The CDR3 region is CASSPKKQGFSGEKLFF. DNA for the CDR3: TGTGCCAGCTCACCAAAAAAGCAGGGGTTCTCCGGTGAAAAACTGTTTTTT. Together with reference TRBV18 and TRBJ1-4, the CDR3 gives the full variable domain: NAGVMQNPRHLVRRRGQEARLRCSPMKGHSHVYWYRQLPEEGLKFMVYLQKENIIDESGMPKERFSAEFPKEGPSILRIQQVVRGDSAAYFCASSPKKQGFSGEKLFFGSGTQLSVL.

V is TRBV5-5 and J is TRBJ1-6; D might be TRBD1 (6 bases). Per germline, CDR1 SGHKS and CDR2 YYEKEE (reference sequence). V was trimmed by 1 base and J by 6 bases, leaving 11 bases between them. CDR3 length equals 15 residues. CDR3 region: CASSLTGGANSPLHF. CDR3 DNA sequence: TGTGCCAGCAGCTTGACGGGGGGCGCTAATTCACCCCTCCACTTT.

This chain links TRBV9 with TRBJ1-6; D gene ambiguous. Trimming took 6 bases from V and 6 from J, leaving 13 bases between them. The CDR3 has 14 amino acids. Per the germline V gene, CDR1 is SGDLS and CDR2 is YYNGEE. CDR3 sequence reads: CASTKNEFNSPLHF. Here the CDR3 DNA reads TGTGCCAGCACCAAAAACGAGTTTAATTCACCCCTCCACTTT.

CDR3 nucleotide sequence: TGTGCCACCAGCAGGACAGGGGCCTACAATGAGCAGTTCTTC. The encoded protein is CATSRTGAYNEQFF. The J gene is TRBJ2-1, the V gene TRBV15; TRBD1 agrees at 8 bases. From germline, CDR1 is LNHNV and CDR2 YYDKDF (reference sequence). Trimming took 3 bases from V and 2 from J; bases not matched to a gene: 0. The length of the CDR3 is 14 residues.

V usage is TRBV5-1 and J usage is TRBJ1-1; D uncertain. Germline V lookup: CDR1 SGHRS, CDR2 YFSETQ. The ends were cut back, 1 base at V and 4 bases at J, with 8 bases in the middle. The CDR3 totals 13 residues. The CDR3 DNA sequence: TGCGCCAGCAGCTTGACAGCACGCACTGAAGCTTTCTTT. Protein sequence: CASSLTARTEAFF.

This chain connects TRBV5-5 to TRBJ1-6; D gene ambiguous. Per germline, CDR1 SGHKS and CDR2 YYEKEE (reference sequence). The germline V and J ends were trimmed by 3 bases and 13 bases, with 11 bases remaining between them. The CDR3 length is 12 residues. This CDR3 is CASSSPRSPLHF. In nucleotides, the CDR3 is TGTGCCAGCAGCTCTCCCAGATCCCCCCTCCACTTT.

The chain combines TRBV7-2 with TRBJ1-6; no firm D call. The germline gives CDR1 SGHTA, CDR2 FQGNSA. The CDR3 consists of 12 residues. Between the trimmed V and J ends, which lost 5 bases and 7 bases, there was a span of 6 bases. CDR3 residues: CASSTENSPLHF. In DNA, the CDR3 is TGTGCCAGCAGCACAGAGAATTCACCCCTCCACTTT.

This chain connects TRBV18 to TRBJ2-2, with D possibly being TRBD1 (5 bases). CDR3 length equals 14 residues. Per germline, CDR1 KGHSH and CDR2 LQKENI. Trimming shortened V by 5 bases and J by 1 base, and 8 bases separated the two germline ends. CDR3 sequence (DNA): TGTGCCAGCTCAATTGGACAGAACACCGGGGAGCTGTTTTTT. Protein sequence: CASSIGQNTGELFF.

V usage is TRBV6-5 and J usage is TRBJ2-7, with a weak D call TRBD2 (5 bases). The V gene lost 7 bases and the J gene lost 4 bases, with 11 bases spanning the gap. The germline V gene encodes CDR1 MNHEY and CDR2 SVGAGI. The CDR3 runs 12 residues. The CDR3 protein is CASTGVNYEQYF. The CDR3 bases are TGTGCCAGCACCGGGGTTAATTACGAGCAGTACTTC.

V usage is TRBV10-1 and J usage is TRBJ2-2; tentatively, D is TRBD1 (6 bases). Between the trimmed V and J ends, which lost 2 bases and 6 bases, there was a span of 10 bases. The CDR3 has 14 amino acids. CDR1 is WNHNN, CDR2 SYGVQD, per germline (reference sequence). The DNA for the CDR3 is TGCGCCAGCAGTGAGACCGACAGGCCCGGGGAGCTGTTTTTT. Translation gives CASSETDRPGELFF.

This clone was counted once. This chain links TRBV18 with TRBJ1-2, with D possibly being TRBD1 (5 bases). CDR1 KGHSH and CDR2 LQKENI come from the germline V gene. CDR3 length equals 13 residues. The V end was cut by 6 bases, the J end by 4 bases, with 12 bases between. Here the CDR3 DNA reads TGTGCCAGCTCGGATGACAGCCGCTATGGCTACACCTTC. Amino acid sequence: CASSDDSRYGYTF.

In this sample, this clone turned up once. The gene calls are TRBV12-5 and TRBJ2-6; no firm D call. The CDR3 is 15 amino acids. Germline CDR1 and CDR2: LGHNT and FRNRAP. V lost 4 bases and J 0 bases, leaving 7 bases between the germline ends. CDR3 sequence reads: CASGSRFSGANVLTF. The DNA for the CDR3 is TGTGCTAGTGGTTCACGGTTCTCTGGGGCCAACGTCCTGACTTTC.

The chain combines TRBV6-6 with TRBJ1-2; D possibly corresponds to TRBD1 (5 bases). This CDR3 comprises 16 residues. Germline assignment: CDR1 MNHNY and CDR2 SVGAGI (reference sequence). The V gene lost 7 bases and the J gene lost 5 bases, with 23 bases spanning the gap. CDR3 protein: CASTQGFSSQGYGYTF. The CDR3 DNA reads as TGTGCCAGCACCCAGGGATTCTCGTCCCAAGGGTATGGCTACACCTTC.

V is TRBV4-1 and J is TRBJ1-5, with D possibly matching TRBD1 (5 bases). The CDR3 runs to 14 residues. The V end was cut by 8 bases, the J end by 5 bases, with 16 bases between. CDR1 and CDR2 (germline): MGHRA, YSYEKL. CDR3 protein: CASGGGNLDQPQHF. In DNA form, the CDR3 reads TGCGCCAGCGGGGGGGGGAACTTAGATCAGCCCCAGCATTTT.

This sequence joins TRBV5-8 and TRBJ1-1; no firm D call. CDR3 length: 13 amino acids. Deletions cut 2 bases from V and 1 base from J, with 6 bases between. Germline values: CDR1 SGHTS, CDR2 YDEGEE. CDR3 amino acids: CASSLQKNTEAFF. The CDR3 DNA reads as TGTGCCAGCAGCTTACAGAAGAACACTGAAGCTTTCTTT.

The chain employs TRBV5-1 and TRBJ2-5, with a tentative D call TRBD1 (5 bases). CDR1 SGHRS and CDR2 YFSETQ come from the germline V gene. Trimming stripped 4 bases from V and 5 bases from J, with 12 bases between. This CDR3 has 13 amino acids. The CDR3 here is CASSRGTGETQYF. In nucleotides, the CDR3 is TGCGCCAGCAGCAGGGGAACCGGGGAGACCCAGTACTTC.

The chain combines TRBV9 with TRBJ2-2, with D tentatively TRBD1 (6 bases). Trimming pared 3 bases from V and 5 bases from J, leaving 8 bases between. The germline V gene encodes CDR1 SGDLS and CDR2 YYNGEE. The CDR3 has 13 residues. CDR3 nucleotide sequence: TGTGCCAGCAGCGCAGGGGTGACCGGGGAGCTGTTTTTT. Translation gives CASSAGVTGELFF.

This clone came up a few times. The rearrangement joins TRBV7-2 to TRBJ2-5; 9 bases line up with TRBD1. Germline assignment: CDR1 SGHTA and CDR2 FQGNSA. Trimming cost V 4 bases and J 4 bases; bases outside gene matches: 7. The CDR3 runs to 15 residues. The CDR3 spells CASSSDRGAVETQYF. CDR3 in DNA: TGTGCCAGCAGCTCGGACAGGGGCGCGGTAGAGACCCAGTACTTC.

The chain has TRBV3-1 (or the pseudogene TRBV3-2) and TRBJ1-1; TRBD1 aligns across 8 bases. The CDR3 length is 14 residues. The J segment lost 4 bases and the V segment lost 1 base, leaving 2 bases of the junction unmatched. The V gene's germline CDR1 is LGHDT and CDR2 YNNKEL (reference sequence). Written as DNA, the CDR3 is TGTGCCAGCAGCCAAGCACAGGGGGTCACTGAAGCTTTCTTT. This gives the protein CASSQAQGVTEAFF.

The CDR3 DNA reads TGCAGCGTTACCACTGGACAGATGAACACTGAAGCTTTCTTT. Protein: CSVTTGQMNTEAFF. The J gene is TRBJ1-1, the V gene TRBV29-1, with D maybe TRBD1 (6 bases). CDR1 is SQVTM, CDR2 ANQGSEA, per germline. CDR3 size: 14 residues. The V end was cut by 5 bases, the J end by 0 bases, with 13 bases between.

The CDR3 DNA follows: TGCAGCGTTGGAGGGATAGACGGCTACACCTTC. Its protein is CSVGGIDGYTF. The V and J genes are TRBV29-1 and TRBJ1-2; no firm D call. Germline CDR1 is SQVTM and CDR2 is ANQGSEA. The CDR3 length is 11 residues. V was cut by 4 bases and J by 8 bases, with 11 bases left in between.